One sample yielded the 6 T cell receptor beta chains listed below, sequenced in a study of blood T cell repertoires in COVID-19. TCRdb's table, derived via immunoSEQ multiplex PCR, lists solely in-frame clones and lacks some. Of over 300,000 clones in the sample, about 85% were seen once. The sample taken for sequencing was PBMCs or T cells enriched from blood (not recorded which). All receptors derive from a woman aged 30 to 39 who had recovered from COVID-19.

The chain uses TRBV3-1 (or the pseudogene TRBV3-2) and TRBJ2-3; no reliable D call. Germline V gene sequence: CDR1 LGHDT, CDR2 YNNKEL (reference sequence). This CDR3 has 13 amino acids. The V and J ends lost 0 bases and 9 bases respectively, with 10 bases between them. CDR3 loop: CASSQDGSGTQYF. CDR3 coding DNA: TGTGCCAGCAGCCAAGACGGGTCTGGGACGCAGTATTTT.

CDR3 region: CASSSGLATNEQFF. Written as DNA, the CDR3 is TGTGCCAGCAGCTCCGGACTAGCTACCAATGAGCAGTTCTTC. The chain employs TRBV7-3 and TRBJ2-1, with 8 bases aligning to TRBD2. The CDR3 has 14 amino acids. V was pared by 4 bases and J by 6 bases, with 5 bases of the junction left unmatched. CDR1 is SGHTA and CDR2 is FQGTGA in the germline V gene. Based on the CDR3 plus reference TRBV7-3 and TRBJ2-1, the full variable domain is GAGVSQTPSNKVTEKGKYVELRCDPISGHTALYWYRQSLGQGPEFLIYFQGTGAADDSGLPNDRFFAVRPEGSVSTLKIQRTERGDSAVYLCASSSGLATNEQFFGPGTRLTVL.

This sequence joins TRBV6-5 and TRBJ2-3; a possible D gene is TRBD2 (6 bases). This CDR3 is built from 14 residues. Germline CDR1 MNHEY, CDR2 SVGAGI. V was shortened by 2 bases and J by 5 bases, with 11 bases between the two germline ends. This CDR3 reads CASSYRLVGDTQYF. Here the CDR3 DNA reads TGTGCCAGCAGTTACCGACTAGTAGGAGATACGCAGTATTTT.

In nucleotides, the CDR3 is TGTGCCAGCAGCTTAATCGGGGAGACAGGGTCCGAGCAGTACTTC. This codes for CASSLIGETGSEQYF. This chain connects TRBV7-3 to TRBJ2-7, with 7 bases that match TRBD1. This CDR3 is 15 amino acids long. Germline V gene lookup returns CDR1 SGHTA and CDR2 FQGTGA. Germline trimming cut 1 base from V and 6 bases from J; bases unmatched to any gene: 9.

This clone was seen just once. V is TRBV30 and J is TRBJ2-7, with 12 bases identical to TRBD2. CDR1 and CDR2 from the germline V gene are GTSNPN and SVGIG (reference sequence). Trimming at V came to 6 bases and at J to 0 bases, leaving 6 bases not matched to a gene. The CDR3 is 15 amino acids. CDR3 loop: CACPSGGGSSYEQYF. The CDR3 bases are TGTGCCTGCCCTAGCGGGGGGGGGAGCTCCTACGAGCAGTACTTC.

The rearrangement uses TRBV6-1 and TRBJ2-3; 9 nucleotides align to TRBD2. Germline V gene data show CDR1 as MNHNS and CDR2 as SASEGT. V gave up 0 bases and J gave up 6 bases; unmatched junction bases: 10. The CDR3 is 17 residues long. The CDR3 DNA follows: TGTGCCAGCAGTGAAGCGGCGCTAGCGGGGATTTCGGATACGCAGTATTTT. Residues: CASSEAALAGISDTQYF.